The entry that follows covers one T cell receptor (beta chain) sequence. This specimen belongs to a study of T cell changes during pregnancy in multiple sclerosis. The germline V gene encodes CDR1 LNHDA and CDR2 SQIVND (reference sequence). The V gene lost 5 bases and the J gene lost 6 bases, with 8 bases spanning the gap. CDR3 length: 12 amino acids. The assay was immunoSEQ multiplex PCR, and TCRdb's table has in-frame clones only and misses some. This sample has about 53,000 clones, with about 93% found just once. This sequence joins TRBV19 and TRBJ1-5; D not resolved. Sample: CD4+ T cells from peripheral blood mononuclear cells, taken in the third trimester of pregnancy. This sequence was found in a female donor with multiple sclerosis, enrolled in a pregnancy study. Here the CDR3 DNA reads TGTGCCAGTAGTCACCGGGGTCAGCCCCAGCATTTT. Translated, it gives CASSHRGQPQHF.